The T cell receptor (beta chain) described here comes from a study of OX40 agonist ivuxolimab in advanced cancers. The assay was immunoSEQ multiplex PCR, and TCRdb's table has in-frame clones only and misses some. The sample lists about 48,000 clones; 75% to 85% were seen once. Germline V gene sequence: CDR1 SEHNR, CDR2 FQNEAQ (reference sequence). The CDR3 spans 14 residues. Trimming took off 5 bases at V and 5 bases at J, with 16 bases between the two ends. The input for sequencing was CD4+ or CD8+ T cells sorted from blood, taken in a trial of the OX40 agonist ivuxolimab. The V call is TRBV7-9, the J call TRBJ2-7; D is perhaps TRBD1 or TRBD2 (5 bases each). This receptor was taken from an adult with an advanced solid tumor such as melanoma, head and neck, liver or kidney cancer. In DNA form, the CDR3 reads TGTGCCAGCAGCCGTTTGGCAGGGAGACACGAGCAGTACTTC. Amino acid sequence: CASSRLAGRHEQYF. Based on the CDR3 plus reference TRBV7-9 and TRBJ2-7, the full variable domain is DTGVSQNPRHKITKRGQNVTFRCDPISEHNRLYWYRQTLGQGPEFLTYFQNEAQLEKSRLLSDRFSAERPKGSFSTLEIQRTEQGDSAMYLCASSRLAGRHEQYFGPGTRLTVT.